This T cell receptor (beta chain) originates from a study of shared clonotypes between healthy human individuals. General observations from the study: Clonotypes which were not shared had lower generation probabilities than clonotypes that all four donors shared.

On this clone: The antigen is unknown.

CDR1 is MNHEY and CDR2 is SVGAGI in the germline V gene. With 7 bases removed from V and 4 bases from J, the gap between germline ends came to 13 bases. The CDR3 length is 13 residues. Here immunoSEQ multiplex PCR was the method, and the copy in TCRdb shows in-frame clones only, minus some. This sample yields 2,500,000 or so clones, of which approximately 90% are seen a single time; approximately 0.39% belongs to the top ten. The chain is built from TRBV6-5 and TRBJ1-1; D uncertain. The source is a man younger than 35 in good health. Some clones in this sample may be carry-over from other donors' samples. Sequencing was carried out using naive CD4+ T cells from PBMCs. This sample's subset: CD45RA+ positively selected. The CDR3: CASTPPGITEAFF. The CDR3 DNA reads TGTGCCAGCACCCCCCCGGGTATCACTGAAGCTTTCTTT.